The 27 T cell receptor beta chains listed next were all sequenced from one sample in a study of T cell clonality in common variable immunodeficiency. This table comes from immunoSEQ multiplex PCR, and its TCRdb copy is limited to in-frame clones, with some not included. The table records about 55,000 clones without singletons, the ten largest covering 0.83%. Input material: peripheral blood mononuclear cells. The receptors come from a person aged 18-69 years in good health.

This clone was seen ten or more times. The CDR3 is cut off 3 residues early in the read; its end comes from the germline J gene. The chain couples TRBV6-2 or TRBV6-3 to TRBJ2-1; 7 bases are shared with TRBD2. The junction had 2 bases not matched to a gene; V was cut back by 1 base and J by 2 bases. Per germline, CDR1 MNHEY and CDR2 SVGEGT. The CDR3 has 15 amino acids. The sequenced part of the CDR3 DNA is TGTGCCAGCAGTTACTTCAGCGGGACCTACAATGAG. Translating it yields CASSYFSGTYNE. The whole CDR3 sequence reads CASSYFSGTYNEQFF.

This clone was counted many times. The read stops 3 residues short of the end of the CDR3; the missing end is completed from the germline J gene. V usage is TRBV30 and J usage is TRBJ1-1, with D possibly matching TRBD1 (5 bases). V shed 5 bases and J shed 3 bases, with 13 bases lying between them. Germline lookup yields CDR1 GTSNPN and CDR2 SVGIG (reference sequence). The CDR3 is 13 amino acids. The CDR3 loop is CAWGGLGDTEAFF. Incomplete CDR3 DNA: TGTGCCTGGGGGGGACTGGGGGACACTGAA.

This clone was seen ten or more times. The read comes to an end 3 residues before the CDR3 does, leaving the germline J gene to fill in the end. V is TRBV20-1 and J is TRBJ2-7; TRBD2 aligns across 12 bases. Per germline, CDR1 DFQATT and CDR2 SNEGSKA (reference sequence). The J segment lost 4 bases and the V segment lost 0 bases, leaving 7 bases of the junction unmatched. CDR3 length equals 16 residues. The CDR3 sequence is CSARDLAGGPRYEQYF. The covered CDR3 bases are TGCAGTGCTAGAGACCTAGCGGGAGGGCCGCGGTACGAG.

This clone occurred a few times. The CDR3 end is not reached by the read, which stops 3 residues before it; the germline J gene fills it in. V usage is TRBV20-1 and J usage is TRBJ1-1; TRBD1 aligns across 10 bases. This CDR3 comprises 16 residues. Germline V gene data show CDR1 as DFQATT and CDR2 as SNEGSKA (reference sequence). J gave up 7 bases and V 6 bases, and 17 bases lay outside the gene matches. The CDR3 bases that were read are TGCAGTGCAGAATCCCTCCCACGACAGGGGGCTGGTGAA. Protein product: CSAESLPRQGAGE. The whole CDR3 is CSAESLPRQGAGEAFF.

A word on this clone: Sequencing ends 3 residues short of the CDR3 end; the germline J gene provides the rest. V and J are TRBV6-7 and TRBJ1-2; D gene ambiguous. TRBV6-7 is reported as an ORF; its role is uncertain. The CDR3 is made up of 18 amino acids. This CDR3 reads CASRELRTSPRELDTYTF. The DNA read from the CDR3 is TGTGCCAGCAGAGAGCTCAGGACTAGCCCCCGAGAGCTAGATACC.

This clone was seen many times. Partial CDR3 DNA: TGTGCCAGCAGTGACAGGGCCTATGGC. Protein: CASSDRAYG. The full-length CDR3 reads as CASSDRAYGYTF. This chain links TRBV6-1 with TRBJ1-2; possible D gene TRBD1, 5 bases. The read ends 3 residues shy of where the CDR3 ends; the end is completed using the germline J gene. The CDR3 sequence is 12 residues long. Trimming removed 3 bases from V and 4 bases from J, with 6 bases in between. The V gene's germline CDR1 is MNHNS and CDR2 SASEGT.

This clone was recorded many times. The read ends 3 residues shy of where the CDR3 ends; the end is completed using the germline J gene. The chain carries TRBV28 and TRBJ1-1, with 7 nucleotides matching TRBD1. Per germline, CDR1 MDHEN and CDR2 SYDVKM. V lost 2 bases, J lost 1 base, and 4 bases stayed unmatched. This CDR3 has 15 amino acids. The CDR3: CASSLGRGSNTEAFF. The DNA read from the CDR3 is TGTGCCAGCAGTTTAGGCAGGGGGTCGAACACTGAA.

This clone was detected ten times or more. The CDR3 extends 3 residues past the end of the read, so its final part is completed from the germline J gene. The chain links TRBV7-9 to TRBJ2-2; possibly TRBD2 for D (6 bases). Deletions cut 5 bases from V and 3 bases from J, with 13 bases between. This CDR3 has 15 residues. Germline CDR1 reads SEHNR; CDR2 reads FQNEAQ (reference sequence). Here the CDR3 reads CASSGGGSDTGELFF. The sequenced CDR3 bases are TGTGCCAGCAGCGGAGGAGGGTCCGACACCGGGGAG.

This clone has a count of ten or more. Read sequence stops 3 residues before the CDR3 end, and the germline J gene provides the missing end. The chain has TRBV7-2 and TRBJ1-1; perhaps TRBD1 as D (6 bases). Germline V gene lookup returns CDR1 SGHTA and CDR2 FQGNSA. The length of the CDR3 is 14 residues. CDR3 DNA (partial): TGTGCCAGCAGCTTCCGGACCGGGACACCAGAA. It yields the protein CASSFRTGTPE. The complete CDR3 protein is CASSFRTGTPEAFF.

This clone was found a few times. Coverage ceases 3 residues before the CDR3 finishes, and the germline J gene fills in the end. The chain links TRBV19 to TRBJ1-2, with D perhaps matching TRBD1 (6 bases). From germline, CDR1 is LNHDA and CDR2 SQIVND (reference sequence). The CDR3 runs to 14 residues. CDR3 amino acids: CASSVDRINYDYTF. Partial CDR3 DNA: TGTGCCAGTAGCGTGGACAGAATCAACTACGAC. Full variable domain (rest looked up from reference TRBV19 and TRBJ1-2): DGGITQSPKYLFRKEGQNVTLSCEQNLNHDAMYWYRQDPGQGLRLIYYSQIVNDFQKGDIAEGYSVSREKKESFPLTVTSAQKNPTAFYLCASSVDRINYDYTFGSGTRLTVV.

In its sample, this clone was seen many times. Coverage ceases 3 residues before the CDR3 finishes, and the germline J gene fills in the end. V usage is TRBV5-1 and J usage is TRBJ2-7; 9 bases are shared with TRBD2. The CDR3 has 14 amino acids. After removal of 0 bases from V and 5 bases from J, the junction contained 3 bases not matched to a gene. The germline V gene has CDR1 SGHRS and CDR2 YFSETQ. Partial CDR3 DNA: TGCGCCAGCAGCTTGGCAGCGGGAGGCAACGAG. Amino acid sequence: CASSLAAGGNE. The whole CDR3 region reads CASSLAAGGNEQYF. The variable domain in full, with the rest retrieved from reference TRBV5-1 and TRBJ2-7, is KAGVTQTPRYLIKTRGQQVTLSCSPISGHRSVSWYQQTPGQGLQFLFEYFSETQRNKGNFPGRFSGRQFSNSRSEMNVSTLELGDSALYLCASSLAAGGNEQYFGPGTRLTVT.

This clone came up many times. The read terminates 3 residues before the CDR3 end, so the remaining end is supplied by the germline J gene. The chain combines TRBV18 with TRBJ2-3; no clear D. V dropped 3 bases and J dropped 3 bases, with 7 bases sitting between them. Looked up from germline, CDR1 is KGHSH and CDR2 is LQKENI. The CDR3 extends over 13 amino acids. CDR3: CASSPLTTDTQYF. CDR3 DNA, as far as it was read: TGTGCCAGCTCACCTCTGACTACAGATACG.

This clone was seen many times. The read terminates 3 residues ahead of where the CDR3 ends, so the germline J gene completes it. The V call is TRBV10-3, the J call TRBJ2-7, with 10 positions matching TRBD1. Unmatched junction bases numbered 10, after V lost 3 bases and J lost 2 bases. Germline loops: CDR1 ENHRY, CDR2 SYGVKD. The CDR3 sequence is 17 residues long. The part of the CDR3 DNA that was read is TGTGCCATCAGTGACAAGGCCGGACAGGGGGTCCCCTACGAG. Translation gives CAISDKAGQGVPYE. The whole CDR3 protein reads CAISDKAGQGVPYEQYF.

This clone was seen many times. The read falls 3 residues short of the CDR3 end, and the missing part is taken from the germline J gene. This rearrangement joins TRBV5-1 to TRBJ1-1; 7 bases line up with TRBD1. CDR1 and CDR2 from the germline V gene are SGHRS and YFSETQ. The CDR3 length is 15 residues. V lost 4 bases and J lost 3; bases outside the gene matches: 9. The chain's CDR3 is CASSTLTGLHTEAFF. CDR3 bases read: TGCGCCAGCAGCACCTTGACAGGGCTCCACACTGAA.

There are many counts of this clone. The read ends 3 residues before the CDR3 terminus; that terminus is restored from the germline J gene. This rearrangement joins TRBV7-2 to TRBJ2-1, with 12 bases aligning to TRBD2. The CDR3 consists of 14 residues. With V trimmed by 7 bases and J by 8 bases, 6 bases remained unmatched. Per germline, CDR1 SGHTA and CDR2 FQGNSA. CDR3 sequence reads: CASTTSGRNYEQFF. The sequenced part of the CDR3 DNA is TGTGCCAGCACAACTAGCGGGAGGAACTATGAG.

This clone was detected ten times or more. The CDR3 goes on 3 residues after the read ends, and that part is filled in from the germline J gene. This sequence joins TRBV13 and TRBJ1-2; D possibly corresponds to TRBD1 (5 bases). CDR1 is PRHDT and CDR2 is FYEKMQ in the germline V gene (reference sequence). V was shortened by 0 bases and J by 2 bases, with 10 bases between the two germline ends. This CDR3 contains 15 residues. The CDR3 region is CASSLGLKGNYGYTF. CDR3 DNA, as far as it was read: TGTGCCAGCAGCTTAGGCCTAAAGGGGAACTATGGC.

In its sample, this clone was seen many times. Coverage ceases 3 residues before the CDR3 finishes, and the germline J gene fills in the end. The chain combines TRBV4-1 with TRBJ2-3, with TRBD2 matching over 8 bases. Germline V gene lookup returns CDR1 MGHRA and CDR2 YSYEKL. The CDR3 loop spans 15 amino acids. V dropped 7 bases and J dropped 2; count of bases not matched to a gene: 8. The DNA read from the CDR3 is TGCGCCAGCAAGTGGGCGGGGGGAGACACAGATACG. Translation: CASKWAGGDTDT. The entire CDR3 reads CASKWAGGDTDTQYF.

With regard to this clone: The sequence runs out 3 residues before the end of the CDR3; the remainder is reconstructed from the germline J gene. V gene TRBV7-2 combines with J gene TRBJ1-2; D is undetermined. Germline assignment: CDR1 SGHTA and CDR2 FQGNSA. CDR3 length: 15 residues. CDR3 DNA (partial): TGTGCCAGCAGCCCTGGTTCAGGTCGCTCCTACGAC. Translated, it gives CASSPGSGRSYD. From start to end, the CDR3 is CASSPGSGRSYDYTF.

This clone was seen many times. The observed sequence ends 3 residues before the CDR3 terminus, with the missing tail filled in from the germline J gene. The chain couples TRBV7-2 to TRBJ2-5; D remains ambiguous. V lost 1 base and J 6 bases, leaving 9 bases between the germline ends. CDR3 length: 13 amino acids. The germline V gene encodes CDR1 SGHTA and CDR2 FQGNSA. The part of the CDR3 DNA that was read is TGTGCCAGCAGCTTAGAAAGGGTACAGACC. This encodes CASSLERVQT. The entire CDR3 protein is CASSLERVQTQYF.

On this clone itself: The read finishes 3 residues shy of the CDR3 end, and the germline J gene is used to complete it. The chain combines TRBV7-9 with TRBJ1-5; TRBD1 aligns across 7 bases. V gave up 5 bases and J gave up 0 bases; unmatched junction bases: 4. Germline assignment: CDR1 SEHNR and CDR2 FQNEAQ (reference sequence). The length of the CDR3 is 15 residues. CDR3 amino acids: CASSLDRDSNQPQHF. CDR3 DNA (partial): TGTGCCAGCAGCCTCGACAGGGATAGCAATCAGCCC.

This clone occurred many times. The sequence runs out 3 residues before the end of the CDR3; the remainder is reconstructed from the germline J gene. The chain links TRBV10-3 to TRBJ1-5; D gene unclear. Germline values: CDR1 ENHRY, CDR2 SYGVKD. The CDR3 sequence is 16 residues long. V gave up 6 bases and J gave up 6 bases, with 21 bases separating them. The part of the CDR3 DNA that was read is TGTGCCATCAGCAACCTGGATGCTAGACCCGGTCAGCCC. Translation: CAISNLDARPGQP. The whole CDR3 sequence is CAISNLDARPGQPQHF.

This clone was seen repeatedly, ten times or more. Read coverage stops 3 residues before the CDR3 terminus; the germline J gene supplies the remainder. V and J are TRBV20-1 and TRBJ1-2, with a tentative D call TRBD1 (5 bases). CDR1 and CDR2 from the germline V gene are DFQATT and SNEGSKA (reference sequence). CDR3 length equals 12 residues. The V and J ends lost 1 base and 6 bases respectively, with 9 bases between them. The CDR3 DNA, read in part, is TGCAGTGCTAGAGGGGCGGGGGATGGC. Translation gives CSARGAGDG. The full CDR3 is CSARGAGDGYTF.

This clone was observed many times. The same CDR3 can be traced to other DNA sequences in this sample. CDR3 residues: CASSLGGAGNTIYF. The part of the CDR3 DNA that was read is TGCGCCAGCAGCTTAGGGGGCGCCGGAAACACC. The chain recombines TRBV5-1 with TRBJ1-3; TRBD1 agrees at 7 bases. Read sequence stops 3 residues before the CDR3 end, and the germline J gene provides the missing end. The CDR3 is 14 amino acids. Per germline, CDR1 SGHRS and CDR2 YFSETQ. Unmatched junction bases numbered 3, after V lost 2 bases and J lost 4 bases.

The sample holds many counts of this clone. Coverage ceases 3 residues before the CDR3 finishes, and the germline J gene fills in the end. The chain recombines TRBV28 with TRBJ2-2; 7 bases match TRBD1. Germline CDR1 is MDHEN and CDR2 is SYDVKM. The J segment lost 4 bases and the V segment lost 4 bases, leaving 0 bases of the junction unmatched. The CDR3 has 13 amino acids. This CDR3 is CASSSGGTGELFF. The DNA read from the CDR3 is TGTGCCAGCAGTTCAGGGGGCACCGGGGAG.

This clone was detected ten times or more. Sequencing ends 3 residues short of the CDR3 end; the germline J gene provides the rest. The V and J genes are TRBV5-1 and TRBJ2-1; D is perhaps TRBD2 (5 bases). Trimming cost V 4 bases and J 4 bases, with 12 bases left between them. CDR1 is SGHRS and CDR2 is YFSETQ in the germline V gene. CDR3 length: 14 residues. The CDR3 loop is CASSLGALYNEQFF. CDR3 DNA, as far as it was read: TGCGCCAGCAGCCTGGGAGCACTTTACAATGAG.

This clone was seen more than once but under ten times. A much larger clone differs by one base, so this may be a read error. Read coverage stops 3 residues before the CDR3 terminus; the germline J gene supplies the remainder. This chain links TRBV19 with TRBJ2-3, with TRBD1 matching over 7 bases. Germline-derived CDR1 and CDR2 are LNHDA and SQIVND (reference sequence). This CDR3 is built from 16 residues. The CDR3 sequence: CASSIDFTAGGQPQYF. Incomplete CDR3 DNA: TGTGCCAGTAGTATAGATTTTACGGCAGGGGGTCAGCCG.

This clone was seen ten or more times. The sequence runs out 3 residues before the end of the CDR3; the remainder is reconstructed from the germline J gene. The chain has TRBV2 and TRBJ1-2; a weak D match, TRBD1 (5 bases). Per the germline V gene, CDR1 is SNHLY and CDR2 is FYNNEI. The V and J ends lost 4 bases and 2 bases respectively, with 8 bases between them. CDR3 length: 13 amino acids. The part of the CDR3 DNA that was read is TGTGCCAGCAGTGTGGGGGGAAACTATGGC. Translation gives CASSVGGNYG. The whole CDR3 protein reads CASSVGGNYGYTF.